This TCR beta chain was obtained from a study of identical twins. Overall study results and limits: Weaker excess twin sharing was seen among beta out-of-frame sequences.

The CDR3 runs to 14 residues. Germline CDR1 reads MNHEY; CDR2 reads SMNVEV (reference sequence). J was trimmed by 4 bases and V by 6 bases; bases with no gene match: 7. This clonotype showed up many times. No antigen is known for it. TCRdb called the 5' RACE reads again in MiXCR, with one record for every CDR3 protein. Of 310,000 or so distinct CDR3 sequences listed, about 8.1% were seen once; the top ten hold less than 2.5%. The same data also contributed to another study, on yellow fever vaccine responses in identical twins.

The specimen was memory (CD45RO+) T cells sorted from blood. The origin of this receptor is a woman aged 18-30 years in good health. The chain uses TRBV27 and TRBJ1-2; 8 bases are a match to TRBD1. CDR3 in DNA: TGTGCCAGCAGCCCCAGGGGGCGAGGCTATGGCTACACCTTC. Amino acids: CASSPRGRGYGYTF.